These 30 T cell receptor beta chains originate from one sample sequenced in a study of blood T cell repertoires in COVID-19. Data came from immunoSEQ multiplex PCR; TCRdb stores just in-frame clones and leaves some out. There are some 200,000 clones in the sample; about 85% occur only once, and approximately 5% lies in the top ten. The sequenced sample consisted of peripheral blood. These receptors were collected from a woman aged 60-75 years who had recovered from COVID-19.

V gene TRBV6-1 combines with J gene TRBJ1-1, with TRBD1 identical over 7 bases. The CDR3 has 14 amino acids. The junction had 2 bases not matched to a gene; V was cut back by 3 bases and J by 1 base. CDR1 and CDR2 (germline): MNHNS, SASEGT. CDR3 nucleotide sequence: TGTGCCAGCAGTGATGGGACAGCGAACACTGAAGCTTTCTTT. Translated: CASSDGTANTEAFF.

This chain joins TRBV29-1 and TRBJ1-2; no clear D. Germline-derived CDR1 and CDR2 are SQVTM and ANQGSEA. There are 12 residues in the CDR3. V was pared by 0 bases and J by 4 bases, with 6 bases between. For the CDR3, the DNA is TGCAGCGTTGAAGATATCAGCTATGGCTACACCTTC. Protein product: CSVEDISYGYTF.

This chain links TRBV18 with TRBJ1-2; possibly TRBD1 for D (5 bases). The germline V and J ends were trimmed by 4 bases and 8 bases, with 17 bases remaining between them. CDR3 length equals 14 residues. Germline CDR1 KGHSH, CDR2 LQKENI. In nucleotides, the CDR3 is TGTGCCAGCTCACAAGGCGCAGGGAAATACGGCTACACCTTC. It translates to CASSQGAGKYGYTF.

This sequence joins TRBV9 and TRBJ1-3; 8 positions match TRBD1. The V segment lost 4 bases and the J segment 4 bases; nucleotides outside the gene matches: 7. There are 15 residues in the CDR3. Germline loops: CDR1 SGDLS, CDR2 YYNGEE. This chain's CDR3 is CASSPRQGPGNTIYF. DNA for the CDR3: TGTGCCAGCAGCCCAAGACAGGGGCCGGGAAACACCATATATTTT.

V is TRBV7-6 and J is TRBJ2-7, with 10 positions matching TRBD2. The germline V gene encodes CDR1 SGHVS and CDR2 FNYEAQ. The CDR3 has 19 amino acids. Trimming at V came to 5 bases and at J to 2 bases, leaving 18 bases not matched to a gene. The CDR3 DNA sequence: TGTGCCAGCAGCCTTAGGGGGGGCGCTAGCGGGGGCCAGACCTACGAGCAGTACTTC. Translation: CASSLRGGASGGQTYEQYF.

For the CDR3, the DNA is TGTGCCAGCAGCGAGGACAGGGCGAACGAGCAGTACTTC. Translated, it gives CASSEDRANEQYF. The chain carries TRBV5-5 and TRBJ2-7; 8 bases fit TRBD1. J lost 5 bases, V lost 4 bases, and 5 bases had no gene match. Germline CDR1 is SGHKS and CDR2 is YYEKEE (reference sequence). CDR3 length equals 13 residues.

The V call is TRBV27, the J call TRBJ1-1, with D possibly being TRBD1 (6 bases). V shed 4 bases and J shed 6 bases, with 15 bases lying between them. Per the germline V gene, CDR1 is MNHEY and CDR2 is SMNVEV (reference sequence). This CDR3 has 14 amino acids. CDR3 loop: CASSWGGAGAEAFF. For the CDR3, the DNA is TGTGCCAGCAGTTGGGGGGGGGCGGGCGCTGAAGCTTTCTTT.

The genes are TRBV15 and TRBJ2-2; D call uncertain. The CDR3 contains 14 residues. The V end was cut by 2 bases, the J end by 5 bases, with 9 bases between. Per germline, CDR1 LNHNV and CDR2 YYDKDF (reference sequence). CDR3 DNA sequence: TGTGCCACCAGCAGACCGGCTAGGACCGGGGAGCTGTTTTTT. Residues: CATSRPARTGELFF.

V usage is TRBV10-3 and J usage is TRBJ1-1; TRBD1 matches at 9 bases. J gave up 4 bases and V 5 bases, and 5 bases lay outside the gene matches. Germline CDR1 and CDR2: ENHRY and SYGVKD. The CDR3 has 14 amino acids. CDR3 in amino acids: CAISYDRGGTEAFF. DNA for the CDR3: TGTGCCATCAGTTACGACAGGGGGGGCACTGAAGCTTTCTTT.

V and J are TRBV5-4 and TRBJ1-3; 8 bases align to TRBD1. CDR1 is SGHNT and CDR2 is YYREEE in the germline V gene (reference sequence). This CDR3 is built from 15 residues. V trimming: 4 bases; J trimming: 3 bases; junction bases outside the gene matches: 6. The CDR3 region has the DNA TGTGCCAGCAGCCCGGACAGGGTGTTTGGAAACACCATATATTTT. Protein product: CASSPDRVFGNTIYF.

In the case of this clone: The same CDR3 also results from other DNA sequences found in this sample. The chain carries TRBV9 and TRBJ1-5, with D hard to call. Germline assignment: CDR1 SGDLS and CDR2 YYNGEE. Deletions cut 2 bases from V and 2 bases from J, with 5 bases between. The CDR3 spans 13 residues. This CDR3 reads CASSVAGNQPQHF. The CDR3 nucleotides are TGTGCCAGCAGCGTGGCGGGCAATCAGCCCCAGCATTTT.

The rearrangement links TRBV6-5 to TRBJ2-7; no clear D. CDR1 and CDR2 from the germline V gene are MNHEY and SVGAGI. V was cut by 6 bases and J by 5 bases, with 8 bases left in between. CDR3 length: 11 residues. The CDR3: CASRNRDEQYF. CDR3 in DNA: TGTGCCAGCAGAAATCGGGACGAGCAGTACTTC.

This clone is a singleton in its sample. The chain is built from TRBV19 and TRBJ1-1; no clear D. The length of the CDR3 is 13 residues. V was pared by 3 bases and J by 1 base, with 6 bases between. Germline values: CDR1 LNHDA, CDR2 SQIVND (reference sequence). DNA for the CDR3: TGTGCCAGTAGTATCTACAGGAACACTGAAGCTTTCTTT. Translation gives CASSIYRNTEAFF.

This clone has only one observation. The chain recombines TRBV20-1 with TRBJ2-5; D is possibly TRBD1 (6 bases). Germline CDR1 DFQATT, CDR2 SNEGSKA (reference sequence). The CDR3 has 11 amino acids. V gave up 6 bases and J gave up 3 bases, with 8 bases separating them. This CDR3 is CSARTEETQYF. The CDR3 nucleotides read TGCAGTGCGCGGACAGAAGAGACCCAGTACTTC.

This chain links TRBV2 with TRBJ2-1, with 12 positions matching TRBD2. Looked up from germline, CDR1 is SNHLY and CDR2 is FYNNEI. V gave up 9 bases and J gave up 9 bases; unmatched junction bases: 12. This CDR3 comprises 15 residues. CDR3 coding DNA: TGTGCCAGAACTAGCGGGGGGTTCTCCGGCGGTGAGCAGTTCTTC. Amino acids: CARTSGGFSGGEQFF.

The rearrangement links TRBV19 to TRBJ2-1; 13 bases align to TRBD2. The CDR3 contains 15 residues. CDR1 is LNHDA and CDR2 is SQIVND in the germline V gene (reference sequence). The junction had 10 bases not matched to a gene; V was cut back by 5 bases and J by 12 bases. CDR3 sequence reads: CASSPGLAGAWAQFF. The CDR3 DNA reads as TGTGCCAGTAGTCCCGGACTAGCGGGGGCCTGGGCGCAGTTCTTC.

V gene TRBV7-9 combines with J gene TRBJ1-1; weak D call: TRBD1 (6 bases). Germline values: CDR1 SEHNR, CDR2 FQNEAQ (reference sequence). V was pared by 3 bases and J by 1 base, with 9 bases between. The length of the CDR3 is 14 residues. Here the CDR3 reads CASSLQGTNTEAFF. In DNA, the CDR3 is TGTGCCAGCAGCTTGCAGGGGACGAACACTGAAGCTTTCTTT.

This chain connects TRBV30 to TRBJ1-3, with 7 positions matching TRBD1. With V trimmed by 1 base and J by 6 bases, 6 bases remained unmatched. Germline assignment: CDR1 GTSNPN and CDR2 SVGIG (reference sequence). The CDR3 runs to 14 residues. The CDR3 DNA reads as TGTGCCTGGAGTGAAGGGACAGCGTTAAACACCATATATTTT. Translating it yields CAWSEGTALNTIYF.

CDR3 coding DNA: TGTGCCAGCAGGAGGCCAGGACTTCCAACTGAAGCTTTCTTT. This gives the protein CASRRPGLPTEAFF. The V and J genes are TRBV11-2 and TRBJ1-1; D is uncertain. CDR3 length: 14 residues. Germline V gene data show CDR1 as SGHAT and CDR2 as FQNNGV. V lost 6 bases to trimming and J lost 5 bases, with 16 bases between them. Complete variable domain (other parts from reference TRBV11-2 and TRBJ1-1): EAGVAQSPRYKIIEKRQSVAFWCNPISGHATLYWYQQILGQGPKLLIQFQNNGVVDDSQLPKDRFSAERLKGVDSTLKIQPAKLEDSAVYLCASRRPGLPTEAFFGQGTRLTVV.

This sequence joins TRBV20-1 and TRBJ1-3, with unresolved D. The germline V and J ends were trimmed by 5 bases and 4 bases, with 6 bases remaining between them. CDR3 size: 11 residues. Germline V gene data show CDR1 as DFQATT and CDR2 as SNEGSKA (reference sequence). The CDR3 sequence is CSAGLGNTIYF. The CDR3 DNA reads TGCAGTGCTGGGCTAGGAAACACCATATATTTT.

The chain uses TRBV2 and TRBJ1-1; 8 nucleotides align to TRBD1. The germline gives CDR1 SNHLY, CDR2 FYNNEI. This CDR3 contains 14 residues. V gave up 6 bases and J gave up 3 bases; unmatched junction bases: 6. CDR3 region: CASRRTGRDTEAFF. CDR3 nucleotides: TGTGCCAGCAGACGGACAGGGCGTGACACTGAAGCTTTCTTT.

This chain uses TRBV10-1 with TRBJ2-1; D may be TRBD2 (5 bases). CDR3 length equals 13 residues. Per the germline V gene, CDR1 is WNHNN and CDR2 is SYGVQD (reference sequence). V was clipped by 4 bases and J by 7 bases, with 11 bases between them. Written as DNA, the CDR3 is TGCGCCAGCAGTGGGGTCCGAGGGAATGAGCAGTTCTTC. It is translated as CASSGVRGNEQFF.

The chain is built from TRBV11-2 and TRBJ1-6; D unresolved. The CDR3 length is 17 residues. V was clipped by 1 base and J by 3 bases, with 13 bases between them. Germline CDR1 reads SGHAT; CDR2 reads FQNNGV. For the CDR3, the DNA is TGTGCCAGCAGCTTAGCACGACAAGGGAGCTATAATTCACCCCTCCACTTT. It encodes CASSLARQGSYNSPLHF.

This sequence joins TRBV4-2 and TRBJ1-1; TRBD1 is a possible D gene (5 bases). This CDR3 has 16 amino acids. CDR1 LGHNA and CDR2 YNFKEQ come from the germline V gene. Trimming stripped 0 bases from V and 10 bases from J, with 21 bases between. DNA for the CDR3: TGTGCCAGCAGCCAAGATTATGTGGCAGGGAAGGTGACAGCTTTCTTT. Residues: CASSQDYVAGKVTAFF.

The V call is TRBV23-1, the J call TRBJ2-7; 7 bases fit TRBD2. TRBV23-1 is labeled an ORF, and its function is uncertain. This CDR3 comprises 13 residues. V was pared by 7 bases and J by 6 bases, with 9 bases of the junction left unmatched. CDR3 region: CASTRLAWCEQYF. The CDR3 bases are TGCGCCAGCACTCGACTAGCCTGGTGCGAGCAGTACTTC.

This clone was observed a handful of times. The CDR3 bases are TGTGCCAGCAGCCAGTTTACAGGGGAGCAGCCCCAGCATTTT. It is translated as CASSQFTGEQPQHF. V gene TRBV3-1 (or the pseudogene TRBV3-2) combines with J gene TRBJ1-5, with 7 positions matching TRBD1. This CDR3 has 14 amino acids. Germline lookup yields CDR1 LGHDT and CDR2 YNNKEL (reference sequence). The ends lost 3 bases at V and 7 bases at J; junction bases unmatched: 6.

This rearrangement joins TRBV7-6 to TRBJ2-1; no clear D. V was trimmed by 6 bases and J by 6 bases, leaving 9 bases between them. Germline assignment: CDR1 SGHVS and CDR2 FNYEAQ. This CDR3 region has 12 residues. The CDR3 nucleotides are TGTGCCAGCAGAGCAGGTTCCAATGAGCAGTTCTTC. Protein sequence: CASRAGSNEQFF.

This rearrangement joins TRBV12-3 or TRBV12-4 to TRBJ1-1, with 9 nucleotides matching TRBD1. Trimming removed 6 bases from V and 6 bases from J; junction bases left unmatched: 5. CDR3 length: 13 residues. DNA of the CDR3: TGTGCCAGCAGACCGGGACAGGGACCTGAAGCTTTCTTT. This encodes CASRPGQGPEAFF.

J is TRBJ1-2 and V is TRBV7-9, with D unclear. Germline lookup yields CDR1 SEHNR and CDR2 FQNEAQ (reference sequence). V gave up 1 base and J gave up 3 bases, with 9 bases separating them. CDR3 length: 14 amino acids. The CDR3 reads CASSLVGEDYGYTF. In nucleotides, the CDR3 is TGTGCCAGCAGCTTAGTTGGAGAAGACTATGGCTACACCTTC.

The chain joins TRBV18 to TRBJ2-1; unclear D gene. CDR1 KGHSH and CDR2 LQKENI come from the germline V gene. Trimming removed 8 bases at V and 5 bases at J, with 13 bases between. This CDR3 is built from 13 residues. The CDR3 bases are TGTGCCAGCCTACGAGACCAGGACAATGAGCAGTTCTTC. Translating it yields CASLRDQDNEQFF.